The T cell receptor (beta chain) described here comes from a study of human T cells and chemical hapten exposure. Study findings and constraints: TCRs at a frequency above 1 in 1000 stayed unchanged with DPC sensitization. Patch test score rose with PT1 expanded TCR count, significant at thresholds 8, 16 and 32, not 4.

The library tagged individual cDNA molecules with unique molecular identifiers. Using its own MiXCR run on the RACE reads, TCRdb lists one record per CDR3 protein. The sample records about 250,000 distinct CDR3 sequences, 7.7% being singletons. Sample time point: pre-sensitization, week 0. Treatment indicated: therapeutic diphenylcyclopropenone sensitization with weekly scalp DPC. This clonotype was counted many times. No antigen is known for it. Germline CDR1 and CDR2: SGHTA and FQGTGA. V lost 1 base, J lost 2 bases, and 6 bases lay in between. This CDR3 region has 15 residues. This specimen consisted of whole blood, obtained in connection with sensitization to the hapten diphenylcyclopropenone (DPC). The TCR was taken from a man aged 18 to 30 with alopecia areata. Some clones in this sample may be carry-over from other donors' samples. The chain uses TRBV7-3 and TRBJ2-6; D gene uncertain. CDR3 protein: CASSLSTAGANVLTF. The CDR3 DNA is TGTGCCAGCAGCTTAAGCACAGCTGGGGCCAACGTCCTGACTTTC.